These 8 T cell receptor beta chains were all obtained from the same sample, sequenced in a study of radiotherapy plus CTLA-4 blockade in lung cancer. Using immunoSEQ multiplex PCR, the repertoire was profiled, and TCRdb retains in-frame clones only, with some absent. The sample carries some 30,000 clones, 60% to 85% recorded once. Sequenced here: peripheral blood, sampled from a patient treated with radiotherapy plus ipilimumab. The receptor source for this set is a human donor with non-small cell lung cancer that progressed on radiotherapy plus ipilimumab.

V and J are TRBV6-1 and TRBJ2-7, with TRBD1 identical over 7 bases. CDR1 MNHNS and CDR2 SASEGT come from the germline V gene. This CDR3 contains 13 residues. The trim removed 6 bases at V and 3 bases at J, leaving 5 bases unmatched. The CDR3 is CASRGTDHYEQYF. The CDR3 DNA reads TGTGCCAGCAGAGGGACAGACCACTACGAGCAGTACTTC.

The chain carries TRBV7-7 and TRBJ2-1, with D possibly being TRBD1 or TRBD2 (5 bases each). Germline V gene lookup returns CDR1 SSHAT and CDR2 FNYEAQ (reference sequence). The CDR3 covers 15 residues. Deletions cut 5 bases from V and 7 bases from J, with 18 bases between. The CDR3 is CASSVGPGLVNEQFF. The CDR3 nucleotides are TGTGCCAGCAGCGTGGGACCGGGGTTGGTAAATGAGCAGTTCTTC.

V and J are TRBV6-5 and TRBJ1-1; D remains ambiguous. Trimming removed 0 bases from V and 0 bases from J, with 2 bases in between. The CDR3 sequence is 13 residues long. The germline CDR1 and CDR2 sequences are MNHEY and SVGAGI. This CDR3 is CASSYSLNTEAFF. In DNA, the CDR3 is TGTGCCAGCAGTTACTCCTTGAACACTGAAGCTTTCTTT.

This clone was counted between two and nine times. The gene calls are TRBV10-3 and TRBJ1-1, with D possibly matching TRBD1 (6 bases). With 3 bases removed from V and 0 bases from J, the gap between germline ends came to 14 bases. CDR1 is ENHRY, CDR2 SYGVKD, per germline. The CDR3 has 16 residues. This CDR3 is CAISDGDNDMNTEAFF. The CDR3 bases are TGTGCCATCAGTGACGGGGACAACGACATGAACACTGAAGCTTTCTTT.

V and J are TRBV2 and TRBJ1-3, with a tentative D call TRBD1 (5 bases). CDR3 size: 16 residues. Per germline, CDR1 SNHLY and CDR2 FYNNEI. V lost 6 bases and J 1 base, leaving 16 bases between the germline ends. The CDR3 DNA reads as TGTGCCAGCAGCCATCAACTGGGGGGATCTGGAAACACCATATATTTT. Its translation: CASSHQLGGSGNTIYF.

The J gene is TRBJ1-3, the V gene TRBV7-8; 9 nucleotides match TRBD1. Germline assignment: CDR1 SGHVS and CDR2 FQNEAQ. Trimming took 2 bases from V and 0 from J; bases not matched to a gene: 5. CDR3 length: 17 residues. CDR3 in DNA: TGTGCCAGCAGCTTACAGGGACAGGGCGCCTCTGGAAACACCATATATTTT. This encodes CASSLQGQGASGNTIYF.

This chain joins TRBV6-5 and TRBJ2-1; tentatively, D is TRBD2 (5 bases). Germline loops: CDR1 MNHEY, CDR2 SVGAGI. The CDR3 covers 11 residues. This CDR3 reads CASSVRGEQFF. The CDR3 DNA reads TGTGCTTCTTCGGTACGGGGTGAGCAGTTCTTC.

The rearrangement uses TRBV19 and TRBJ2-1; D remains unclear. The germline V gene has CDR1 LNHDA and CDR2 SQIVND (reference sequence). The CDR3 is 15 residues long. The germline V and J ends were trimmed by 6 bases and 4 bases, with 16 bases remaining between them. CDR3 in DNA: TGTGCCAGTAGCGGACCCCACTCCAGGTACAATGAGCAGTTCTTC. Its translation: CASSGPHSRYNEQFF.